A selection of T cell receptor beta chains follows, all from one sample in a study of T cell responses to AZD1222 COVID-19 vaccine. TCRdb's table, derived via immunoSEQ multiplex PCR, lists solely in-frame clones and lacks some. The sample consists of 180,000 or so clones, around 94% of them appearing once. This specimen was peripheral blood, taken on day 0 of AZD1222 vaccination. The receptors were gathered from an adult in good health. Both conserved end residues are part of each CDR3. The order of the fields is CDR3 length, clone size, D gene, V gene, J gene, CDR3 DNA, CDR3 protein. A D gene is named only where the DNA matches it firmly. Size is omitted from some rows. Given values are once, few, many or a class for expanded clones.

len: 10; abundance: .; d_gene: .; v_gene: TRBV12-2; j_gene: TRBJ1-2; CDR3nt: TGTGCAAGTCGCAGGAATGGCTACACCTTC; CDR3aa: CASRRNGYTF
len: 14; abundance: few; d_gene: .; v_gene: TRBV6-5; j_gene: TRBJ1-1; CDR3nt: TGTGCCAGCAGTTACTCGCTTGCGAACACTGAAGCTTTCTTT; CDR3aa: CASSYSLANTEAFF
len: 12; abundance: .; d_gene: .; v_gene: TRBV9; j_gene: TRBJ2-3; CDR3nt: TGTGCCAGCAGCGTAGTGGGAGATACGCAGTATTTT; CDR3aa: CASSVVGDTQYF
len: 13; abundance: .; d_gene: .; v_gene: TRBV5-6; j_gene: TRBJ2-1; CDR3nt: TGTGCCAGCAGCTTGGACCTTCTCAATGAGCAGTTCTTC; CDR3aa: CASSLDLLNEQFF
len: 13; abundance: once; d_gene: .; v_gene: TRBV29-1; j_gene: TRBJ1-1; CDR3nt: TGCAGCGTAAAAACAGGGATGAACACTGAAGCTTTCTTT; CDR3aa: CSVKTGMNTEAFF
len: 15; abundance: .; d_gene: .; v_gene: TRBV10-3; j_gene: TRBJ1-1; CDR3nt: TGTGCCATCAGTGAGGTCAACCTGGGGGACACTGAAGCTTTCTTT; CDR3aa: CAISEVNLGDTEAFF
len: 16; abundance: .; d_gene: .; v_gene: TRBV6-1; j_gene: TRBJ1-2; CDR3nt: TGTGCCAGCAGTGAACGGTTCGAGGGGGTGCGCTATGGCTACACCTTC; CDR3aa: CASSERFEGVRYGYTF
len: 13; abundance: .; d_gene: .; v_gene: TRBV5-1; j_gene: TRBJ2-5; CDR3nt: TGCGCCAGCAGCTTAGAATTGGGAGAGACCCAGTACTTC; CDR3aa: CASSLELGETQYF
len: 15; abundance: .; d_gene: TRBD2; v_gene: TRBV27; j_gene: TRBJ2-3; CDR3nt: TGTGCCAGCAGTCGCGGACTAGCCCCCACAGATACGCAGTATTTT; CDR3aa: CASSRGLAPTDTQYF
len: 16; abundance: .; d_gene: .; v_gene: TRBV12-5; j_gene: TRBJ2-2; CDR3nt: TGTGCTAGTGGTTCGGTCCTAGGGTCCTACGCCGGGGAGCTGTTTTTT; CDR3aa: CASGSVLGSYAGELFF
len: 15; abundance: .; d_gene: .; v_gene: TRBV4-2; j_gene: TRBJ2-2; CDR3nt: TGTGCCAGCAGCCAGTATGACGGCAACACCGGGGAGCTGTTTTTT; CDR3aa: CASSQYDGNTGELFF
len: 15; abundance: once; d_gene: TRBD2; v_gene: TRBV29-1; j_gene: TRBJ2-3; CDR3nt: TGCAGCGTTGAAGACCCACTAGCGGAGGCAGATACGCAGTATTTT; CDR3aa: CSVEDPLAEADTQYF
len: 15; abundance: .; d_gene: TRBD1; v_gene: TRBV30; j_gene: TRBJ2-7; CDR3nt: TGTGCCTGGAGTGGCTCCCGGGACAGGGACGGCGAGCAGTACTTC; CDR3aa: CAWSGSRDRDGEQYF
len: 11; abundance: .; d_gene: .; v_gene: TRBV30; j_gene: TRBJ2-7; CDR3nt: TGTGCCGGGGGGACATTCTACGAGCAGTACTTC; CDR3aa: CAGGTFYEQYF
len: 15; abundance: .; d_gene: .; v_gene: TRBV27; j_gene: TRBJ1-1; CDR3nt: TGTGCCAGCAGTTTATACGGGCCCATGAACACTGAAGCTTTCTTT; CDR3aa: CASSLYGPMNTEAFF
len: 18; abundance: .; d_gene: TRBD2; v_gene: TRBV20-1; j_gene: TRBJ2-6; CDR3nt: TGCAGTGCTAGTATAGTACTAGCGGGAGGGCCTGGGGCCAACGTCCTGACTTTC; CDR3aa: CSASIVLAGGPGANVLTF
len: 11; abundance: .; d_gene: TRBD1; v_gene: TRBV20-1; j_gene: TRBJ2-7; CDR3nt: TGCAGTGCGGAAACAGGGGACGAGCAGTACTTC; CDR3aa: CSAETGDEQYF
len: 14; abundance: .; d_gene: .; v_gene: TRBV7-9; j_gene: TRBJ2-7; CDR3nt: TGTGCCAGCAGCCGCGAGCTTGATGTGTACGAGCAGTACTTC; CDR3aa: CASSRELDVYEQYF
len: 13; abundance: .; d_gene: TRBD1; v_gene: TRBV11-2; j_gene: TRBJ2-7; CDR3nt: TGTGCCAGCACCAGGACAGGGACCTACGAGCAGTACTTC; CDR3aa: CASTRTGTYEQYF
len: 15; abundance: .; d_gene: .; v_gene: TRBV5-1; j_gene: TRBJ1-1; CDR3nt: TGCGCCAGCAGCCTTGGGCGGGGTGGGGGCACTGAAGCTTTCTTT; CDR3aa: CASSLGRGGGTEAFF
len: 12; abundance: .; d_gene: TRBD1; v_gene: TRBV19; j_gene: TRBJ1-1; CDR3nt: TGTGCCACTTCGTTCAGGGGGCTTCTAGCTTTCTTT; CDR3aa: CATSFRGLLAFF
len: 16; abundance: .; d_gene: .; v_gene: TRBV5-1; j_gene: TRBJ1-1; CDR3nt: TGCGCCAGCAGCGTGGCTCAGACAAGGAAGAACACTGAAGCTTTCTTT; CDR3aa: CASSVAQTRKNTEAFF
len: 12; abundance: .; d_gene: TRBD1; v_gene: TRBV9; j_gene: TRBJ1-2; CDR3nt: TGTGCCAGCAGCGTGGACAGGGGCGGCTACACCTTC; CDR3aa: CASSVDRGGYTF
len: 15; abundance: .; d_gene: TRBD2; v_gene: TRBV10-2; j_gene: TRBJ2-7; CDR3nt: TGCGCCAGCAGTGTCCCCATAGCGGGAGTCTACGAGCAGTACTTC; CDR3aa: CASSVPIAGVYEQYF
len: 17; abundance: .; d_gene: TRBD2; v_gene: TRBV19; j_gene: TRBJ2-2; CDR3nt: TGTGCCAGTACCCCTAGCGGGAGGGCCTCGGGCACCGGGGAGCTGTTTTTT; CDR3aa: CASTPSGRASGTGELFF
len: 17; abundance: .; d_gene: TRBD1; v_gene: TRBV25-1; j_gene: TRBJ2-6; CDR3nt: TGTGCCAGCAGTGAACTGGGACAGTCCTCTGGGGCCAACGTCCTGACTTTC; CDR3aa: CASSELGQSSGANVLTF
len: 16; abundance: .; d_gene: .; v_gene: TRBV2; j_gene: TRBJ1-3; CDR3nt: TGTGCCAGCAGTGAAAGGACGGATTACTCTGGAAACACCATATATTTT; CDR3aa: CASSERTDYSGNTIYF
len: 12; abundance: .; d_gene: .; v_gene: TRBV19; j_gene: TRBJ1-5; CDR3nt: TGTGCCAGTAGTAGCGGAGATCAGCCCCAGCATTTT; CDR3aa: CASSSGDQPQHF
len: 14; abundance: once; d_gene: TRBD1; v_gene: TRBV28; j_gene: TRBJ2-2; CDR3nt: TGTGCCAGCAGTTTGGGACAGTTGGGCGGGGAGCTGTTTTTT; CDR3aa: CASSLGQLGGELFF